This is a list of T cell receptor beta chains from one sample in a study of vaccination effects on CD4 cells after COVID-19. Using immunoSEQ multiplex PCR, the repertoire was profiled, and TCRdb retains in-frame clones only, with some absent. The table records tens of thousands of clones, around three quarters of them present only once. Their specific antigens are unknown. The material was CD4+ T cells from PBMCs cultured with HIV peptides, obtained before COVID-19 vaccination. The receptors come from a human donor who had a prior SARS-CoV-2 infection. Both conserved end residues are trimmed from each CDR3. Fields, in order: J gene, CDR3 length, V gene, CDR3 protein.

TRBJ2-3,11,TRBV7-2,ASSFASTDTQY
TRBJ1-3,15,TRBV12-5,ASGLVLGTYSGNTIY
TRBJ1-1,12,TRBV11-3,ASSSGAGETEAF
TRBJ2-3,10,TRBV13,ASSPATDTQY
TRBJ2-1,13,TRBV4-2,ASRDENRGLNEQF
TRBJ2-1,13,TRBV5-8,ASSLWSPTYNEQF
TRBJ2-3,13,TRBV5-1,ASSFGGQGADTQY
TRBJ2-7,12,TRBV5-4,ASSLGGQSYEQY
TRBJ2-1,14,TRBV5-1,ASSWNPGLPGNEQF
TRBJ2-4,9,TRBV20-1,SAQGMNIQY
TRBJ2-7,11,TRBV18,ASSPPGIYEQY
TRBJ1-2,12,TRBV5-6,ASSFVGGGYGYT
TRBJ1-2,12,TRBV6-5,ASSYRGTNYGYT
TRBJ2-7,13,TRBV5-5,ASSLGQQGWYEQY
TRBJ1-1,13,TRBV4-1,ASSHPFRGKLEAF
TRBJ2-1,13,TRBV3-1/TRBV3-2,ASSQDRVWGDEQF
TRBJ2-3,11,TRBV29-1,SVEPRAQDTQY
TRBJ1-2,13,TRBV2,ASIDRQGASYGYT
TRBJ1-2,11,TRBV12-3/TRBV12-4,ASSLSGYLLYT
TRBJ1-2,10,TRBV25-1,ASKKNFYGYT
TRBJ1-2,11,TRBV30,AWRRGQGDGYT
TRBJ2-2,12,TRBV11-2,ASARSRGRGELF
TRBJ2-7,9,TRBV12-3/TRBV12-4,ASSYRDEQY
TRBJ2-5,12,TRBV19,ASSMRGAEETQY
TRBJ2-5,12,TRBV9,ASSVEGGEETQY
TRBJ2-5,13,TRBV6-5,ASSYGQGGFETQY
TRBJ1-1,11,TRBV28,ASKRQPNTEAF
TRBJ1-2,12,TRBV5-5,ASSLTVTNYGYT
TRBJ2-7,12,TRBV28,ASHRPGVGYEQY
TRBJ1-1,12,TRBV5-1,ASSFDSSNTEAF
TRBJ2-7,14,TRBV5-1,ASSLANLADSYEQY
TRBJ1-6,11,TRBV12-3/TRBV12-4,ASSLAGNSPLH
TRBJ1-1,11,TRBV6-6,ASQWPGNTEAF
TRBJ2-7,13,TRBV18,ASSPPTAKSYEQY
TRBJ1-5,11,TRBV2,ASSGGGNQPQH
TRBJ2-3,9,TRBV20-1,SVRVADTQY
TRBJ2-7,13,TRBV5-4,ASSLDYGRALEQY
TRBJ2-5,11,TRBV30,AWSVSGLAATY
TRBJ1-2,14,TRBV4-2,ASSQAPGQGNYGYT
TRBJ1-3,10,TRBV18,ASSPMGNTIY
TRBJ1-4,13,TRBV5-1,ASSLVAQANEKLF
TRBJ2-7,11,TRBV28,ASKISTSVEQY
TRBJ1-6,15,TRBV18,ASSPRQGTREDSPLH
TRBJ2-1,12,TRBV15,ATSISGGYNEQF
TRBJ1-3,12,TRBV2,ASSPPVPGNTIY
TRBJ1-1,10,TRBV3-1/TRBV3-2,ASSQERGYAF
TRBJ1-1,11,TRBV2,ASNRDVNTEAF
TRBJ2-2,14,TRBV4-2,ASSQDVGFVPGELF
TRBJ1-4,14,TRBV5-1,ASSPTGQPLNEKLF
TRBJ1-1,12,TRBV5-5,ASSLAVYGPEAF
TRBJ1-1,12,TRBV6-5,ASSWDRGNTEAF
TRBJ2-1,13,TRBV4-2,ASSPGLAGDNEQF
TRBJ1-2,10,TRBV5-1,ASSPPGEGYT